Below, 11 T cell receptor beta chains from the same sample are listed, as sequenced in a study of shared T cell receptors in the human thymus. The assay was immunoSEQ multiplex PCR, and TCRdb's table has in-frame clones only and misses some. Of hundreds of thousands of clones listed, around 78% are singletons. These same data were also listed under a study on human thymus T cells.

The source material was thymocytes. The origin of the receptors is a boy younger than two with a congenital heart defect.

The chain combines TRBV19 with TRBJ2-7, with 7 bases fitting TRBD1. Germline V gene sequence: CDR1 LNHDA, CDR2 SQIVND (reference sequence). V lost 4 bases, J lost 0 bases, and 3 bases stayed unmatched. This CDR3 has 14 residues. The CDR3: CASSNRDSSYEQYF. CDR3 in DNA: TGTGCCAGTAGTAACCGGGACAGCTCCTACGAGCAGTACTTC.

This chain uses TRBV4-1 with TRBJ2-1; 10 bases agree with TRBD2. Germline V gene data show CDR1 as MGHRA and CDR2 as YSYEKL. The V and J ends lost 1 base and 5 bases, in that order; junction bases with no gene match: 17. The CDR3 is 20 residues long. The CDR3, as DNA: TGCGCCAGCAGCCAAGGGCGGACTAGCGGCGCAAAATTTCCCAACAATGAGCAGTTCTTC. Its protein product is CASSQGRTSGAKFPNNEQFF.

The chain has TRBV6-5 and TRBJ1-1; D uncertain. Germline V CDR1 and CDR2: MNHEY, SVGAGI. The CDR3 extends over 15 amino acids. V was cut by 4 bases and J by 1 base, with 13 bases left in between. Written as DNA, the CDR3 is TGTGCCAGCAGTTGCGATGACAACCCGAACACTGAAGCTTTCTTT. Residues: CASSCDDNPNTEAFF.

This clone appeared once. The chain links TRBV12-5 to TRBJ2-2; 7 bases fit TRBD2. Trimming removed 7 bases from V and 4 bases from J; junction bases left unmatched: 9. The CDR3 covers 15 residues. The germline V gene has CDR1 LGHNT and CDR2 FRNRAP. CDR3 residues: CASAGGMRGTGELFF. CDR3 bases: TGTGCTAGTGCCGGGGGGATGCGAGGCACCGGGGAGCTGTTTTTT.

This rearrangement joins TRBV9 to TRBJ1-2; 9 positions match TRBD1. CDR3 length: 15 amino acids. V was clipped by 4 bases and J by 7 bases; unmatched bases: 11. Germline V gene lookup returns CDR1 SGDLS and CDR2 YYNGEE. CDR3 DNA sequence: TGTGCCAGCAGCCCGGCACAGGGGGCGTCGGTTGGCTACACCTTC. Residues: CASSPAQGASVGYTF.

This clone was recorded once. The chain uses TRBV27 and TRBJ2-3; TRBD2 agrees at 7 bases. Germline CDR1 reads MNHEY; CDR2 reads SMNVEV (reference sequence). V shed 0 bases and J 2 bases; nucleotides not matched to a gene: 14. The CDR3 runs to 19 residues. Here the CDR3 DNA reads TGTGCCAGCAGTTTATCGATTAGTCTAGCGGACAATTTCACAGATACGCAGTATTTT. It specifies CASSLSISLADNFTDTQYF.

This chain uses TRBV19 with TRBJ2-7; perhaps TRBD2 as D (5 bases). V was shortened by 5 bases and J by 1 base, with 15 bases between the two germline ends. CDR3 size: 15 residues. Germline values: CDR1 LNHDA, CDR2 SQIVND (reference sequence). The chain's CDR3 is CASSSGGPPSYEQYF. The CDR3 nucleotides are TGTGCCAGTAGTTCAGGAGGCCCTCCATCCTACGAGCAGTACTTC.

This clone showed up just once. J is TRBJ1-2 and V is TRBV11-2; D gene unclear. V lost 5 bases and J 7 bases, leaving 17 bases between the germline ends. This CDR3 has 14 residues. Germline CDR1 is SGHAT and CDR2 is FQNNGV. The CDR3 here is CASSLGEEGGGYTF. The CDR3 bases are TGTGCCAGCAGCCTGGGCGAAGAGGGCGGTGGCTACACCTTC.

This clone appeared a few times. This chain joins TRBV18 and TRBJ1-4; 7 bases fit TRBD1. This CDR3 spans 13 amino acids. Looked up from germline, CDR1 is KGHSH and CDR2 is LQKENI. Trimming cost V 4 bases and J 8 bases; bases outside gene matches: 4. CDR3 sequence reads: CASSLPGQEKLFF. The DNA for the CDR3 is TGTGCCAGCTCACTTCCGGGACAGGAAAAACTGTTTTTT.

The CDR3 nucleotides read TGTGCCAGCAGTGGCCAGTACTATGGCTACACCTTC. It yields the protein CASSGQYYGYTF. The genes are TRBV6-1 and TRBJ1-2; D not certain. The V and J ends lost 4 bases and 3 bases respectively, with 6 bases between them. CDR1 and CDR2 (germline): MNHNS, SASEGT. This CDR3 has 12 residues.

V gene TRBV19 combines with J gene TRBJ2-1, with TRBD2 identical over 12 bases. This CDR3 spans 16 amino acids. Losses at the gene ends were 0 bases for V and 7 bases for J; bases not matched to a gene: 4. Germline V gene lookup returns CDR1 LNHDA and CDR2 SQIVND (reference sequence). The CDR3: CASSIERLAGENEQFF. CDR3 DNA sequence: TGTGCCAGTAGTATAGAGAGACTAGCGGGAGAAAATGAGCAGTTCTTC.